The 6 T cell receptor beta chains below all came from one sample that was sequenced in a study of cytomegalovirus exposure and HLA in healthy donors (dated by TCRdb to between 2016 and 2019). The protocol used for the library was the immunoSEQ multiplex PCR assay. The multiplex PCR relied on a mix of 60 forward primers for TCR Vbeta segments and 13 reverse primers for TCR Jbeta segments. The table was pulled from immuneACCESS by TCRdb, which kept in-frame rearrangements only. Such tables lose some clones; where checked, under half of the loss comes from unresolved V genes, and the rest has no known cause. Present in this sample are over 50,000 clones, 75% to 80% of which were seen just once. Approximately 2.3% of the sample is in the top ten clones. Sequenced input: PBMCs. The receptors shown here come from a female donor in good health and CMV-seronegative.

This clone has a single count. The chain recombines TRBV27 with TRBJ2-5; tentatively, D is TRBD2 (6 bases). Trimming shortened V by 2 bases and J by 5 bases, and 9 bases separated the two germline ends. Looked up from germline, CDR1 is MNHEY and CDR2 is SMNVEV (reference sequence). There are 13 residues in the CDR3. This CDR3 reads CASSLGTFETQYF. CDR3 nucleotide sequence: TGTGCCAGCAGTTTAGGGACTTTTGAGACCCAGTACTTC.

For the CDR3, the DNA is TGCGCCAGCAGCTCCACCGGGACAGGGTTCGAGCAGTACGTC. Residues: CASSSTGTGFEQYV. The chain couples TRBV5-1 to TRBJ2-7; 9 bases line up with TRBD1. Germline V gene sequence: CDR1 SGHRS, CDR2 YFSETQ. J was trimmed by 6 bases and V by 3 bases; bases with no gene match: 7. The CDR3 is made up of 14 amino acids.

The V and J genes are TRBV9 and TRBJ1-2; 9 bases match TRBD1. This CDR3 is built from 14 residues. Trimming cost V 6 bases and J 2 bases; bases outside gene matches: 5. Germline V CDR1 and CDR2: SGDLS, YYNGEE. CDR3 nucleotides: TGTGCCAGCACCTCCGACAGGGGGAACTATGGCTACACCTTC. Translating gives CASTSDRGNYGYTF.

The J gene is TRBJ2-5, the V gene TRBV2; D remains unclear. V gave up 7 bases and J gave up 1 base, with 16 bases separating them. The CDR3 totals 15 residues. Germline loops: CDR1 SNHLY, CDR2 FYNNEI. CDR3 in DNA: TGTGCCAGCAAGGCTGAACAGCTCTTCCAAGAGACCCAGTACTTC. It is translated as CASKAEQLFQETQYF.

The genes are TRBV7-9 and TRBJ1-5; D is possibly TRBD1 (5 bases). Germline CDR1 reads SEHNR; CDR2 reads FQNEAQ (reference sequence). This CDR3 region has 14 residues. V lost 1 base, J lost 3 bases, and 7 bases lay in between. The CDR3 sequence: CASSLGGHNQPQHF. CDR3 DNA: TGTGCCAGCAGCTTAGGAGGACACAATCAGCCCCAGCATTTT.

The chain joins TRBV29-1 to TRBJ1-1; perhaps TRBD1 as D (6 bases). Per germline, CDR1 SQVTM and CDR2 ANQGSEA. Trimming cost V 7 bases and J 1 base, with 7 bases left between them. This CDR3 comprises 11 residues. CDR3 coding DNA: TGCAGCGCACAGGGGAACACTGAAGCTTTCTTT. Residues: CSAQGNTEAFF.